This entry is about one T cell receptor (beta chain). Other DNA sequences from this sample encode an identical CDR3 as well. This entry comes from a study of blood T cell repertoires in COVID-19. Turning to the study itself: Samples of COVID-19 (acute and convalescent) were obtained from the United States, Italy and Spain.

Libraries were prepared by immunoSEQ multiplex PCR; TCRdb keeps only in-frame clonotypes and omits some of them. The sample lists about 190,000 clones, roughly 80% occurring once. The origin of this receptor is a woman aged 40 to 50 with acute or convalescent COVID-19. What was sequenced was peripheral blood.

This CDR3 reads CASSGQGYEQYF. The CDR3 DNA reads TGTGCCAGCAGCGGGCAGGGATACGAGCAGTACTTC. The chain carries TRBV9 and TRBJ2-7; TRBD1 might be the D (5 bases). The CDR3 consists of 12 residues. The germline V gene has CDR1 SGDLS and CDR2 YYNGEE. Trimming took 3 bases from V and 4 from J, leaving 8 bases between them.